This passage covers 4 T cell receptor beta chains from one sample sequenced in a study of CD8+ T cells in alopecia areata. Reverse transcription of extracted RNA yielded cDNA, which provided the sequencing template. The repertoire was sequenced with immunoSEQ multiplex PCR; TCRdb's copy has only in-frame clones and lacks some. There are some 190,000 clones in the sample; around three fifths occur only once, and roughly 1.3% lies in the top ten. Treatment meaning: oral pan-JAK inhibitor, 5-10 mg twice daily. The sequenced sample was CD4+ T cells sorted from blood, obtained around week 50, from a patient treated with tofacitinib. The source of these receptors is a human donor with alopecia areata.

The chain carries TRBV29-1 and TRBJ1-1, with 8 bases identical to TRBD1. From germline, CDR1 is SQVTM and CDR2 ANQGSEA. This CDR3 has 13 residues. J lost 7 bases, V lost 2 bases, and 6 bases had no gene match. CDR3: CSVEWKQGGEAFF. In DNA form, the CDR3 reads TGCAGCGTTGAATGGAAACAGGGGGGTGAAGCTTTCTTT.

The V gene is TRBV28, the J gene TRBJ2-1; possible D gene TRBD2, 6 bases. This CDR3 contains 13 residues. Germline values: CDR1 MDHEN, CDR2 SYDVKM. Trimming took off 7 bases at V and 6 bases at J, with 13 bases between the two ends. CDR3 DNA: TGTGCCAGCATCCGGGGGTCCGGCAATGAGCAGTTCTTC. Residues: CASIRGSGNEQFF.

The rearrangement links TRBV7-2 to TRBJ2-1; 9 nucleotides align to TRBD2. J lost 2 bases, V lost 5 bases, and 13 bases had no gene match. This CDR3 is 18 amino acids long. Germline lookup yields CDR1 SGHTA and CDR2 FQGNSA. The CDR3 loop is CASSKGTSRFFTYNEQFF. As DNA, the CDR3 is TGTGCCAGCAGCAAAGGGACTAGCCGGTTTTTCACCTACAATGAGCAGTTCTTC.

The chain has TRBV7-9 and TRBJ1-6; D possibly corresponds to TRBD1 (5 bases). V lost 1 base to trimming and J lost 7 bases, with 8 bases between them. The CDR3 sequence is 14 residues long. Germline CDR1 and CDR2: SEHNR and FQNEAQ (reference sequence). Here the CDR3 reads CASSLDNRNSPLHF. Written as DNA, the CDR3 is TGTGCCAGCAGCTTAGATAACAGGAATTCACCCCTCCACTTT.